The 2 T cell receptor beta chains presented below share a single source sample, sequenced in a study of T cell responses to AZD1222 COVID-19 vaccine. This table comes from immunoSEQ multiplex PCR, and its TCRdb copy is limited to in-frame clones, with some not included. Among about 190,000 clones listed, roughly 92% were seen once. Sequences were derived from peripheral blood, sampled on day 0 of AZD1222 vaccination. The receptors shown here come from an adult in good health.

This clone was counted a few times. The chain joins TRBV6-1 to TRBJ1-1, with a possible D match to TRBD1 (6 bases). The V gene's germline CDR1 is MNHNS and CDR2 SASEGT. The CDR3 is 15 residues long. Trimming stripped 1 base from V and 5 bases from J, with 14 bases between. CDR3 nucleotides: TGTGCCAGCAGTGAAGGGACAGCACGGCGGACTGAAGCTTTCTTT. This codes for CASSEGTARRTEAFF.

The chain combines TRBV30 with TRBJ2-6, with 12 bases matching TRBD1. The V and J ends lost 7 bases and 4 bases, in that order; junction bases with no gene match: 11. This CDR3 has 17 amino acids. Per the germline V gene, CDR1 is GTSNPN and CDR2 is SVGIG (reference sequence). In nucleotides, the CDR3 is TGTGCCTATCACCGGGACAGGGGGCGCCGAGGGGCCAACGTCCTGACTTTC. It specifies CAYHRDRGRRGANVLTF.